The 18 T cell receptor beta chains given below trace back to one sample, sequenced in a study of shared clonotypes between healthy human individuals. Clones were sequenced by immunoSEQ multiplex PCR, and TCRdb holds only the in-frame ones, with some missing. The sample shows 2 million to 3 million clones, approximately 92% of them seen only once. The sample taken for sequencing was naive CD4+ T cells sorted from blood. The subset was: CD45RA+ positively selected. These receptors were taken from a man between 18 and 29 years old in good health.

The CDR3 nucleotides read TGTGCCAGCAGCGGAGACAGTAGCAATCAGCCCCAGCATTTT. It specifies CASSGDSSNQPQHF. V gene TRBV7-9 combines with J gene TRBJ1-5; D possibly corresponds to TRBD1 (5 bases). Germline V gene data show CDR1 as SEHNR and CDR2 as FQNEAQ (reference sequence). The CDR3 is 14 residues long. The V and J ends lost 5 bases and 0 bases respectively, with 8 bases between them. The full variable domain, with the rest looked up from reference TRBV7-9 and TRBJ1-5, is DTGVSQNPRHKITKRGQNVTFRCDPISEHNRLYWYRQTLGQGPEFLTYFQNEAQLEKSRLLSDRFSAERPKGSFSTLEIQRTEQGDSAMYLCASSGDSSNQPQHFGDGTRLSIL.

This sequence joins TRBV18 and TRBJ1-1, with TRBD1 as a possible D gene (6 bases). The CDR3 runs to 16 residues. Trimming took off 6 bases at V and 4 bases at J, with 21 bases between the two ends. Per the germline V gene, CDR1 is KGHSH and CDR2 is LQKENI. The DNA for the CDR3 is TGTGCCAGCTCCCCCAATCCGGGGGGCGGGGGCACTGAAGCTTTCTTT. It translates to CASSPNPGGGGTEAFF.

This chain connects TRBV30 to TRBJ2-2, with D possibly matching TRBD1 (6 bases). The V gene's germline CDR1 is GTSNPN and CDR2 SVGIG (reference sequence). V dropped 4 bases and J dropped 5 bases, with 8 bases sitting between them. The CDR3 is 12 amino acids. The CDR3 sequence is CAWTGVTGELFF. The DNA of the CDR3 is TGTGCCTGGACAGGGGTTACCGGGGAGCTGTTTTTT.

The chain is built from TRBV6-6 and TRBJ1-5, with D possibly being TRBD1 (5 bases). Germline-derived CDR1 and CDR2 are MNHNY and SVGAGI (reference sequence). CDR3 length equals 15 residues. Trimming removed 2 bases from V and 4 bases from J, with 12 bases in between. The CDR3: CASSYAGKGNQPQHF. The CDR3 coding sequence is TGTGCCAGCAGTTACGCAGGGAAGGGGAATCAGCCCCAGCATTTT.

The rearrangement uses TRBV4-3 and TRBJ2-7, with 9 bases lining up with TRBD1. Germline CDR1 is LGHNA and CDR2 is YSLEER. The CDR3 sequence is 14 residues long. V lost 4 bases and J lost 2; bases outside the gene matches: 3. CDR3 sequence (DNA): TGCGCCAGCAGCCCGGGACAGGGAGCCTACGAGCAGTACTTC. This encodes CASSPGQGAYEQYF.

V usage is TRBV10-2 and J usage is TRBJ2-7, with unresolved D. There are 13 residues in the CDR3. Trimming stripped 3 bases from V and 4 bases from J, with 10 bases between. Germline CDR1 WSHSY, CDR2 SAAADI. CDR3 bases: TGCGCCAGCAGTGAAGAGACCATTTACGAGCAGTACTTC. Protein: CASSEETIYEQYF.

The chain couples TRBV27 to TRBJ1-5; no clear D. With 2 bases removed from V and 4 bases from J, the gap between germline ends came to 6 bases. The CDR3 is 13 residues long. CDR1 MNHEY and CDR2 SMNVEV come from the germline V gene (reference sequence). The CDR3 DNA sequence: TGTGCCAGCAGTTTAATGCCGAATCAGCCCCAGCATTTT. Its translation is CASSLMPNQPQHF.

This sequence joins TRBV6-1 and TRBJ1-3; D is ambiguous. The germline V and J ends were trimmed by 6 bases and 4 bases, with 7 bases remaining between them. Looked up from germline, CDR1 is MNHNS and CDR2 is SASEGT. This CDR3 is built from 12 residues. DNA of the CDR3: TGTGCCAGCAGGGTGAAGGGAAACACCATATATTTT. It encodes CASRVKGNTIYF.

The chain joins TRBV2 to TRBJ2-5; possibly TRBD2 for D (5 bases). In germline, CDR1 is SNHLY, CDR2 FYNNEI. Trimming took off 1 base at V and 4 bases at J, with 13 bases between the two ends. The CDR3 is made up of 15 amino acids. The CDR3 region is CASSEDSGVGETQYF. CDR3 coding DNA: TGTGCCAGCAGTGAAGACTCCGGGGTCGGAGAGACCCAGTACTTC.

This clone has only one observation. Other DNA sequences in this sample translate to the same CDR3. CDR3 residues: CASSVSQETQYF. The CDR3 DNA follows: TGCGCCAGCAGCGTTTCCCAAGAGACCCAGTACTTC. V gene TRBV5-1 combines with J gene TRBJ2-5; D is uncertain. Germline CDR1 and CDR2: SGHRS and YFSETQ. This CDR3 comprises 12 residues. Trimming took 4 bases from V and 1 from J, leaving 5 bases between them.

The rearrangement links TRBV19 to TRBJ1-5, with 10 bases aligning to TRBD1. With 5 bases clipped from V and 4 bases from J, the junction kept 5 bases outside the gene matches. Germline assignment: CDR1 LNHDA and CDR2 SQIVND (reference sequence). This CDR3 is 15 amino acids long. CDR3 bases: TGTGCCAGTAGTTCGGACAGGGGGAGGAATCAGCCCCAGCATTTT. Encoded protein: CASSSDRGRNQPQHF. Full variable domain (rest looked up from reference TRBV19 and TRBJ1-5): DGGITQSPKYLFRKEGQNVTLSCEQNLNHDAMYWYRQDPGQGLRLIYYSQIVNDFQKGDIAEGYSVSREKKESFPLTVTSAQKNPTAFYLCASSSDRGRNQPQHFGDGTRLSIL.

This chain joins TRBV7-2 and TRBJ1-6; 9 nucleotides agree with TRBD1. Germline CDR1 reads SGHTA; CDR2 reads FQGNSA. This CDR3 region has 15 residues. The J segment lost 10 bases and the V segment lost 3 bases, leaving 7 bases of the junction unmatched. The CDR3 protein is CASSFRTGVNSPLHF. The CDR3 region has the DNA TGTGCCAGCAGCTTTCGGACAGGGGTTAACTCACCCCTCCACTTT.

This chain links TRBV9 with TRBJ1-1; D remains ambiguous. The CDR3 is 13 residues long. Trimming left V 3 bases short and J 8 bases short, with 14 bases between. Germline lookup yields CDR1 SGDLS and CDR2 YYNGEE. The CDR3 sequence is CASSDAARLEAFF. CDR3 DNA: TGTGCCAGCAGCGACGCGGCACGTCTCGAAGCTTTCTTT.

The chain has TRBV5-1 and TRBJ2-1, with TRBD2 matching over 9 bases. The V and J ends lost 4 bases and 5 bases, in that order; junction bases with no gene match: 13. CDR1 and CDR2 (germline): SGHRS, YFSETQ. The CDR3 runs 17 residues. The DNA of the CDR3 is TGCGCCAGCAGCACCAGCTCCCTAGCGGGGCGCGACAATGAGCAGTTCTTC. Encoded protein: CASSTSSLAGRDNEQFF.

This sequence joins TRBV19 and TRBJ1-1; 7 positions agree with TRBD1. V dropped 6 bases and J dropped 5; count of bases not matched to a gene: 15. The V gene's germline CDR1 is LNHDA and CDR2 SQIVND (reference sequence). The CDR3 is made up of 16 amino acids. The CDR3 DNA follows: TGTGCCAGTAGCAAACAGGGGATTACTCCTAGTACTGAAGCTTTCTTT. This codes for CASSKQGITPSTEAFF.

V usage is TRBV11-2 and J usage is TRBJ1-1; D gene ambiguous. Deletions cut 2 bases from V and 7 bases from J, with 11 bases between. The CDR3 loop spans 13 amino acids. Germline V lookup: CDR1 SGHAT, CDR2 FQNNGV. The CDR3 here is CASSLSSISEAFF. As DNA, the CDR3 is TGTGCCAGCAGCTTATCCTCTATTAGTGAAGCTTTCTTT.

V and J are TRBV18 and TRBJ2-3; 9 bases map to TRBD2. The V segment lost 6 bases and the J segment 0 bases; nucleotides outside the gene matches: 4. This CDR3 has 15 residues. CDR1 is KGHSH and CDR2 is LQKENI in the germline V gene. CDR3 sequence (DNA): TGTGCCAGCTCCCAGACTAGCGGAAGCACAGATACGCAGTATTTT. This encodes CASSQTSGSTDTQYF.

The CDR3 DNA sequence: TGTGCCAGCAAACCAGACTGGAGCTCCTACGAGCAGTACTTC. It codes for CASKPDWSSYEQYF. The V and J genes are TRBV6-5 and TRBJ2-7; D unresolved. This CDR3 is built from 14 residues. Germline CDR1 MNHEY, CDR2 SVGAGI. V lost 7 bases and J lost 0, with 13 bases in between.